This TCR beta chain was captured by sequencing in a study of blood T cell repertoires in COVID-19. Study in general: Spain, Italy and the United States supplied samples that represented acute and convalescent COVID-19.

Cohort allocation depended upon clinical history that participants reported. Germline values: CDR1 ENHRY, CDR2 SYGVKD. V gave up 6 bases and J gave up 4 bases, with 12 bases separating them. The CDR3 has 13 residues. Original processing methods: It was from reference gene primer amplification that nucleated cell counts were estimated. Here immunoSEQ multiplex PCR was the method, and the copy in TCRdb shows in-frame clones only, minus some. V, J and clone size reflect that table, while D and trimming were determined from the DNA. Of about 400,000 clones listed, 88% were seen once; the top ten hold roughly 2%.

Sequencing was performed on PBMCs or T cells enriched from blood (not recorded which). The genes are TRBV10-3 and TRBJ1-1; tentatively, D is TRBD1 (5 bases). This TCR was recovered from a middle-aged woman with acute COVID-19. CDR3 loop: CAIRGDRSTEAFF. In DNA form, the CDR3 reads TGTGCCATCAGAGGGGATCGGAGCACTGAAGCTTTCTTT.